This entry lists 26 T cell receptor beta chains sequenced from one sample in a study of response to subunit inactivated influenza vaccine. TCRdb processed the RT-PCR reads anew with MiXCR; each CDR3 protein has one entry. This sample yields about 620,000 distinct CDR3 sequences, of which roughly 10% are seen a single time; around 9.6% belongs to the top ten. This specimen was PBMCs from blood, taken on the day of vaccination. Receptors originate from a man aged 50 to 59 who received an inactivated influenza vaccine.

This chain links TRBV5-1 with TRBJ2-7; D possibly uses TRBD1 or TRBD2 (5 bases each). CDR3 length: 14 amino acids. Trimming shortened V by 0 bases and J by 5 bases, and 12 bases separated the two germline ends. Germline assignment: CDR1 SGHRS and CDR2 YFSETQ. The CDR3 DNA is TGCGCCAGCAGCTTGGGTGGGACCCGGGACGAGCAGTACTTC. It encodes CASSLGGTRDEQYF.

This clonotype was seen only a few times. The gene calls are TRBV6-5 and TRBJ2-2; 7 positions match TRBD2. V shed 1 base, J shed 6 bases, and the junction held 2 bases outside the gene matches. The germline V gene has CDR1 MNHEY and CDR2 SVGAGI. The CDR3 sequence is 14 residues long. The CDR3 here is CASSYWGGSGELFF. The DNA of the CDR3 is TGTGCCAGCAGTTACTGGGGGGGTTCCGGGGAGCTGTTTTTT.

This clonotype was picked up a small number of times. CDR3 region: CAISATESSYNEQFF. The CDR3 DNA sequence: TGTGCCATCAGTGCGACAGAGAGCTCCTACAATGAGCAGTTCTTC. This chain joins TRBV10-3 and TRBJ2-1, with a tentative D call TRBD1 (5 bases). This CDR3 contains 15 residues. Between the trimmed V and J ends, which lost 4 bases and 0 bases, there was a span of 10 bases. The germline gives CDR1 ENHRY, CDR2 SYGVKD.

This clonotype was recorded a few times. The gene calls are TRBV10-1 and TRBJ2-2; D not resolved. The germline V gene encodes CDR1 WNHNN and CDR2 SYGVQD (reference sequence). The CDR3 extends over 15 amino acids. Trimming took off 0 bases at V and 3 bases at J, with 8 bases between the two ends. CDR3 DNA: TGCGCCAGCAGTGAGTCTGGCAGATACACCGGGGAGCTGTTTTTT. Its translation is CASSESGRYTGELFF.

This clonotype has a handful of counts. The chain couples TRBV27 to TRBJ2-1; 8 bases line up with TRBD2. Germline V CDR1 and CDR2: MNHEY, SMNVEV (reference sequence). The CDR3 sequence is 15 residues long. V lost 4 bases, J lost 6 bases, and 8 bases stayed unmatched. CDR3 in DNA: TGTGCCAGCAGTTACCTAGCGGGTCTTCGCAATGAGCAGTTCTTC. Its translation: CASSYLAGLRNEQFF.

The rearrangement joins TRBV4-3 to TRBJ1-5, with D possibly being TRBD1 (5 bases). CDR3 length equals 15 residues. V gave up 4 bases and J gave up 2 bases, with 12 bases separating them. Germline V gene lookup returns CDR1 LGHNA and CDR2 YSLEER. The CDR3 DNA follows: TGCGCCAGCAGCCCTGAGCCGGGGGGCAATCAGCCCCAGCATTTT. This sequence encodes CASSPEPGGNQPQHF.

This clonotype was counted a few times. The genes are TRBV11-2 and TRBJ1-2; 7 bases match TRBD1. Germline values: CDR1 SGHAT, CDR2 FQNNGV. J gave up 2 bases and V 3 bases, and 3 bases lay outside the gene matches. The CDR3 is made up of 14 amino acids. This chain's CDR3 is CASSFGQANYGYTF. The CDR3 bases are TGTGCCAGCAGCTTTGGACAGGCGAACTATGGCTACACCTTC.

The genes are TRBV7-3 and TRBJ2-1; the D is unclear. The germline V gene encodes CDR1 SGHTA and CDR2 FQGTGA. The CDR3 totals 13 residues. The V gene lost 0 bases and the J gene lost 7 bases, with 7 bases spanning the gap. CDR3 bases: TGTGCCAGCAGCTTAACCCGCGAGAATGAGCAGTTCTTC. This codes for CASSLTRENEQFF.

This clonotype was counted only a few times. The V and J genes are TRBV24-1 and TRBJ2-3, with unresolved D. The CDR3 has 13 amino acids. In germline, CDR1 is KGHDR, CDR2 SFDVKD. Trimming removed 4 bases at V and 7 bases at J, with 11 bases between. The DNA of the CDR3 is TGTGCCACCAGTGACGTGGGCGGCTATACGCAGTATTTT. Translating it yields CATSDVGGYTQYF.

This sequence joins TRBV7-2 and TRBJ2-7, with TRBD1 matching over 7 bases. The CDR3 sequence is 14 residues long. Germline V gene lookup returns CDR1 SGHTA and CDR2 FQGNSA. J was trimmed by 1 base and V by 5 bases; bases with no gene match: 5. CDR3 protein: CASSRDRLSYEQYF. The DNA of the CDR3 is TGTGCCAGCAGCAGGGACAGACTATCCTACGAGCAGTACTTC.

The chain uses TRBV6-5 and TRBJ2-2, with TRBD2 identical over 9 bases. V gave up 4 bases and J gave up 2 bases; unmatched junction bases: 5. Germline values: CDR1 MNHEY, CDR2 SVGAGI. CDR3 length equals 16 residues. CDR3 coding DNA: TGTGCCAGCAGTTCTTTTAGCGGGGGCAACACCGGGGAGCTGTTTTTT. Amino acids: CASSSFSGGNTGELFF.

This clonotype was picked up a small number of times. The V and J genes are TRBV12-3 or TRBV12-4 and TRBJ2-2, with TRBD2 matching over 14 bases. The CDR3 is made up of 19 amino acids. V was pared by 7 bases and J by 6 bases, with 16 bases of the junction left unmatched. This CDR3 is CASTVTSGGARRDPGELFF. The CDR3 DNA reads as TGTGCCAGCACCGTGACTAGCGGGGGGGCCCGCCGGGATCCCGGGGAGCTGTTTTTT.

This clonotype occurred a few times. The J gene is TRBJ2-5, the V gene TRBV6-1, with D possibly matching TRBD1 (6 bases). CDR1 is MNHNS and CDR2 is SASEGT in the germline V gene. V was clipped by 6 bases and J by 3 bases, with 17 bases between them. This CDR3 comprises 15 residues. The CDR3 here is CASSALGRGEETQYF. CDR3 coding DNA: TGTGCCAGCAGCGCTCTAGGCAGGGGAGAAGAGACCCAGTACTTC.

This clonotype occurred a few times. The V call is TRBV10-3, the J call TRBJ1-1, with D unresolved. CDR3 length: 14 amino acids. Germline CDR1 reads ENHRY; CDR2 reads SYGVKD. With 5 bases removed from V and 4 bases from J, the gap between germline ends came to 14 bases. The DNA for the CDR3 is TGTGCCATCAGTTTAGATGGGAGGAGCACTGAAGCTTTCTTT. Protein sequence: CAISLDGRSTEAFF.

Only a few counts were recorded for this clonotype. The gene calls are TRBV20-1 and TRBJ2-7; D gene unclear. Trimming shortened V by 8 bases and J by 3 bases, and 17 bases separated the two germline ends. The CDR3 has 13 amino acids. Germline V CDR1 and CDR2: DFQATT, SNEGSKA (reference sequence). In nucleotides, the CDR3 is TGCAGTACCCTGCTCCCCGGAAGCTACGAGCAGTACTTC. Protein: CSTLLPGSYEQYF.

This clonotype turned up a few times. The genes are TRBV7-2 and TRBJ2-1; 14 nucleotides align to TRBD2. V shed 7 bases, J shed 1 base, and the junction held 3 bases outside the gene matches. The CDR3 consists of 16 residues. Per germline, CDR1 SGHTA and CDR2 FQGNSA. CDR3 sequence: CASTRLAGGSYNEQFF. CDR3 DNA sequence: TGTGCCAGCACCCGACTAGCGGGAGGGTCCTACAATGAGCAGTTCTTC.

This clonotype has at least ten counts. V gene TRBV7-2 combines with J gene TRBJ2-1; D remains unclear. This CDR3 is built from 13 residues. Per germline, CDR1 SGHTA and CDR2 FQGNSA. The ends were cut back, 4 bases at V and 7 bases at J, with 11 bases in the middle. CDR3 DNA: TGTGCCAGCAGCTGGAATTTGGGGAATGAGCAGTTCTTC. This translates into CASSWNLGNEQFF.

V gene TRBV24-1 combines with J gene TRBJ2-2, with 7 bases fitting TRBD1. In germline, CDR1 is KGHDR, CDR2 SFDVKD. The CDR3 contains 14 residues. The V gene end was trimmed by 7 bases and the J gene end by 4 bases; junction bases not matched to a gene: 5. The CDR3 DNA sequence: TGTGCCACCAGCCGACAGGGTGGCACCGGGGAGCTGTTTTTT. It yields the protein CATSRQGGTGELFF.

This clonotype was found a few times. The chain uses TRBV12-3 or TRBV12-4 and TRBJ1-2; unclear D gene. The CDR3 consists of 13 residues. The V gene lost 6 bases and the J gene lost 4 bases, with 12 bases spanning the gap. The CDR3: CASSPRLPYGYTF. DNA of the CDR3: TGTGCCAGCAGCCCAAGACTTCCCTATGGCTACACCTTC.

The chain recombines TRBV20-1 with TRBJ1-2; tentatively, D is TRBD1 (5 bases). This CDR3 spans 14 amino acids. The germline V gene encodes CDR1 DFQATT and CDR2 SNEGSKA (reference sequence). Trimming removed 6 bases from V and 4 bases from J, with 18 bases in between. The CDR3 nucleotides are TGCAGTGCCAGAAAGGGAGGGACGTCCTATGGCTACACCTTC. Translated: CSARKGGTSYGYTF.

J is TRBJ2-7 and V is TRBV5-6, with TRBD2 matching 13 bases. This CDR3 is built from 15 residues. From germline, CDR1 is SGHDT and CDR2 YYEEEE. Unmatched junction bases numbered 7, after V lost 3 bases and J lost 7 bases. DNA for the CDR3: TGTGCCAGCAGCTCCGGACTAGCGGGAGCTTGGGAGCAGTACTTC. As protein: CASSSGLAGAWEQYF.

This clonotype was seen only a few times. This sequence joins TRBV12-3 or TRBV12-4 and TRBJ1-4; D not certain. The CDR3 consists of 12 residues. Trimming shortened V by 6 bases and J by 7 bases, and 9 bases separated the two germline ends. CDR3 nucleotide sequence: TGTGCCAGCAGCAGGTTGAGTGAAAAACTGTTTTTT. Its translation: CASSRLSEKLFF.

Only a few counts were recorded for this clonotype. The chain carries TRBV29-1 and TRBJ1-2; D may be TRBD1 (5 bases). The V end was cut by 0 bases, the J end by 2 bases, with 10 bases between. The CDR3 has 14 amino acids. CDR1 and CDR2 from the germline V gene are SQVTM and ANQGSEA. The CDR3 DNA is TGCAGCGTTGAAGATAGGGGAGGGAACTATGGCTACACCTTC. Its protein product is CSVEDRGGNYGYTF.

The table lists this clonotype with a few counts. The chain has TRBV5-1 and TRBJ2-7, with 8 positions matching TRBD1. The CDR3 contains 15 residues. V trimming: 1 base; J trimming: 4 bases; junction bases outside the gene matches: 7. Per the germline V gene, CDR1 is SGHRS and CDR2 is YFSETQ. Here the CDR3 DNA reads TGCGCCAGCAGCTTGACGACAGGGGTACTTTACGAGCAGTACTTC. Its translation: CASSLTTGVLYEQYF.

The chain has TRBV4-2 and TRBJ2-2; D not resolved. The CDR3 totals 20 residues. Trimming took 4 bases from V and 0 from J, leaving 24 bases between them. Germline-derived CDR1 and CDR2 are LGHNA and YNFKEQ. In nucleotides, the CDR3 is TGTGCCAGCAGCCTACAACATAGCCCCATCACGTTCGCGAACACCGGGGAGCTGTTTTTT. This translates into CASSLQHSPITFANTGELFF.

There are many counts of this clonotype. V gene TRBV5-1 combines with J gene TRBJ2-2, with 9 nucleotides matching TRBD1. With V trimmed by 5 bases and J by 4 bases, 9 bases remained unmatched. CDR3 length equals 16 residues. CDR1 is SGHRS and CDR2 is YFSETQ in the germline V gene. CDR3 sequence reads: CASRTPGQGPTGELFF. The CDR3 nucleotides read TGCGCCAGCAGAACCCCGGGACAGGGCCCCACCGGGGAGCTGTTTTTT.